One sample yielded the 11 T cell receptor beta chains listed below, sequenced in a study of T-cell reconstitution after alpha-beta-depleted transplantation in children. Researchers prepared the TCRbeta library using unique molecular identifiers, the study reports. TCRdb re-called the PCR reads through MiXCR, storing one row per CDR3 protein. The table has some 200,000 distinct CDR3 sequences, around 9.2% seen once. Here the sequenced sample was PBMCs, mostly from graft donor cells, taken 360 days after TCRalphabeta/CD19-depleted stem cell transplant. The receptors originated from a male patient between 2 and 9 years old who had a stem cell transplant for acute myeloid leukemia, so the T cells may come from the graft donor.

This clonotype was counted many times. This sequence joins TRBV18 and TRBJ2-5, with 7 bases matching TRBD1. Germline trimming cut 2 bases from V and 5 bases from J; bases unmatched to any gene: 5. This CDR3 comprises 14 residues. Germline V lookup: CDR1 KGHSH, CDR2 LQKENI. DNA of the CDR3: TGTGCCAGCTCACCATTTCAGGACAGGGAGACCCAGTACTTC. It encodes CASSPFQDRETQYF.

This clonotype has only a few counts. J is TRBJ1-2 and V is TRBV20-1; 8 nucleotides align to TRBD1. CDR3 size: 14 residues. The V and J ends lost 2 bases and 4 bases, in that order; junction bases with no gene match: 6. CDR1 and CDR2 from the germline V gene are DFQATT and SNEGSKA (reference sequence). The CDR3 DNA follows: TGCAGTGCTAGACCCTCCGACAGGGGCTATGGCTACACCTTC. This gives the protein CSARPSDRGYGYTF.

V and J are TRBV5-1 and TRBJ1-1, with D perhaps matching TRBD1 (6 bases). V lost 1 base, J lost 4 bases, and 11 bases lay in between. Germline values: CDR1 SGHRS, CDR2 YFSETQ. This CDR3 comprises 14 residues. The CDR3 bases are TGCGCCAGCAGCTTGTATGACAGGCTCACTGAAGCTTTCTTT. It encodes CASSLYDRLTEAFF. The variable domain in full, completed from reference TRBV5-1 and TRBJ1-1, reads KAGVTQTPRYLIKTRGQQVTLSCSPISGHRSVSWYQQTPGQGLQFLFEYFSETQRNKGNFPGRFSGRQFSNSRSEMNVSTLELGDSALYLCASSLYDRLTEAFFGQGTRLTVV.

This clonotype has just a few counts. The chain employs TRBV7-9 and TRBJ2-7; the D gene is possibly TRBD2 (5 bases). From germline, CDR1 is SEHNR and CDR2 FQNEAQ (reference sequence). Between the trimmed V and J ends, which lost 2 bases and 0 bases, there was a span of 8 bases. This CDR3 contains 14 residues. CDR3 protein: CASSLNGNSYEQYF. As DNA, the CDR3 is TGTGCCAGCAGCTTAAACGGGAACTCCTACGAGCAGTACTTC. Filled out from reference TRBV7-9 and TRBJ2-7, the complete variable domain reads DTGVSQNPRHKITKRGQNVTFRCDPISEHNRLYWYRQTLGQGPEFLTYFQNEAQLEKSRLLSDRFSAERPKGSFSTLEIQRTEQGDSAMYLCASSLNGNSYEQYFGPGTRLTVT.

This clonotype was observed a handful of times. The rearrangement uses TRBV12-3 or TRBV12-4 and TRBJ2-5, with 10 bases aligning to TRBD1. The CDR3 length is 16 residues. J was trimmed by 5 bases and V by 4 bases; bases with no gene match: 10. The CDR3 protein is CASSSTRQGAGETQYF. In DNA form, the CDR3 reads TGTGCCAGCAGTTCTACCCGACAGGGGGCGGGGGAGACCCAGTACTTC.

Many counts were recorded for this clonotype. The chain has TRBV10-3 and TRBJ2-1; D remains ambiguous. V was shortened by 0 bases and J by 5 bases, with 11 bases between the two germline ends. Germline V gene data show CDR1 as ENHRY and CDR2 as SYGVKD. The CDR3 runs 15 residues. The CDR3 DNA reads TGTGCCATCAGTGAGTCATGGAGCATGGACAATGAGCAGTTCTTC. It is translated as CAISESWSMDNEQFF.

This chain links TRBV9 with TRBJ2-6, with D uncertain. Germline loops: CDR1 SGDLS, CDR2 YYNGEE. V lost 1 base to trimming and J lost 2 bases, with 7 bases between them. This CDR3 spans 15 amino acids. The CDR3 is CASSVYGTGANVLTF. In nucleotides, the CDR3 is TGTGCCAGCAGCGTATATGGGACTGGGGCCAACGTCCTGACTTTC.

The sample holds many counts of this clonotype. The chain uses TRBV10-3 and TRBJ1-5; 8 nucleotides agree with TRBD1. The J segment lost 8 bases and the V segment lost 6 bases, leaving 6 bases of the junction unmatched. CDR1 ENHRY and CDR2 SYGVKD come from the germline V gene. CDR3 length: 13 residues. The DNA of the CDR3 is TGTGCCATCAGCGGACAGGGTTATGAGCCCCAGCATTTT. This gives the protein CAISGQGYEPQHF.

This clonotype appeared many times. The chain joins TRBV7-9 to TRBJ2-3, with D unclear. V was trimmed by 0 bases and J by 0 bases, leaving 7 bases between them. CDR3 length: 15 amino acids. Germline assignment: CDR1 SEHNR and CDR2 FQNEAQ (reference sequence). The CDR3 reads CASSLALGSTDTQYF. CDR3 in DNA: TGTGCCAGCAGCTTAGCGCTCGGCAGCACAGATACGCAGTATTTT.

The V gene is TRBV20-1, the J gene TRBJ2-1; no definite D call. Per the germline V gene, CDR1 is DFQATT and CDR2 is SNEGSKA (reference sequence). V lost 6 bases and J lost 0, with 9 bases in between. This CDR3 comprises 13 residues. CDR3 protein: CSAQRSSYNEQFF. The CDR3 nucleotides read TGCAGTGCCCAGCGAAGCTCCTACAATGAGCAGTTCTTC.

This clonotype came up many times. DNA of the CDR3: TGCGCCAGCAGCCCCTACAGGGACACTGAAGCTTTCTTT. It codes for CASSPYRDTEAFF. This chain joins TRBV5-1 and TRBJ1-1; D might be TRBD1 (6 bases). V was shortened by 4 bases and J by 3 bases, with 10 bases between the two germline ends. The germline V gene encodes CDR1 SGHRS and CDR2 YFSETQ. This CDR3 region has 13 residues.